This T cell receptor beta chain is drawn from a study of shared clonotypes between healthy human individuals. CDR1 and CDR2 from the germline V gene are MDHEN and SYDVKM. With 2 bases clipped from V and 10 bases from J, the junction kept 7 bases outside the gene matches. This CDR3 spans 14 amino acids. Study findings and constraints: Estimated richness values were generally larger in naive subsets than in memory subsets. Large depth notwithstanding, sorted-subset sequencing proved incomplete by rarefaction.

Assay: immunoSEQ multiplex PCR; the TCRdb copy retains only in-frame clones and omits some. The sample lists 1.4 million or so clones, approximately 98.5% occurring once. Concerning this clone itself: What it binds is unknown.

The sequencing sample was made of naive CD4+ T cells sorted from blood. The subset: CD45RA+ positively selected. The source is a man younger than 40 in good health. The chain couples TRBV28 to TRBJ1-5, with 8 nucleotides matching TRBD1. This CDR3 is CASSLGTGSRPQHF. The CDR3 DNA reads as TGTGCCAGCAGTTTAGGGACAGGTTCTCGACCCCAGCATTTT.